The rows below give T cell receptor beta chains drawn from one sample of a study of blood T cell repertoires in COVID-19. The assay was immunoSEQ multiplex PCR, and TCRdb's table has in-frame clones only and misses some. The sample holds fewer than 350,000 clones, roughly 85% seen once. Input material: PBMCs or T cells enriched from blood (not recorded which). These receptors were collected from a woman aged 25 to 39 who had been exposed to COVID-19. Each CDR3 is given with its conserved first and last residue. The D gene is left open where the match is weak. A clone size is listed for some rows: how often the clone was seen (once, few, many), or a class if it is expanded.

v_gene: TRBV27; d_gene: TRBD1; abundance: .; j_gene: TRBJ1-4; CDR3nt: TGTGCCAGCAGTTTATTGTCGACAGGGGGAGCGACTAATGAAAAACTGTTTTTT; CDR3aa: CASSLLSTGGATNEKLFF
v_gene: TRBV27; d_gene: TRBD1; abundance: .; j_gene: TRBJ2-1; CDR3nt: TGTGCCAGTAAGGGACAGGTAGGAAAAAGGCACAATGAGCAGTTCTTC; CDR3aa: CASKGQVGKRHNEQFF
v_gene: TRBV4-3; d_gene: .; abundance: few; j_gene: TRBJ1-2; CDR3nt: TGCGCCAGCAGCCAAGATGGAGGGTCCCACAACTATGGCTACACCTTC; CDR3aa: CASSQDGGSHNYGYTF
v_gene: TRBV27; d_gene: TRBD2; abundance: .; j_gene: TRBJ2-7; CDR3nt: TGTGCCAGCAGTTTATCCGCGGGGGTCCACGAGCAGTACTTC; CDR3aa: CASSLSAGVHEQYF
v_gene: TRBV7-8; d_gene: .; abundance: .; j_gene: TRBJ1-2; CDR3nt: TGTGCCAGCAGCCCATTCAGGGGAAGCGACTATGGCTACACCTTC; CDR3aa: CASSPFRGSDYGYTF
v_gene: TRBV7-3; d_gene: TRBD2; abundance: .; j_gene: TRBJ2-1; CDR3nt: TGTGCCAGCAGTTCTAGCGGGGGGTTCAATGAGCAGTTCTTC; CDR3aa: CASSSSGGFNEQFF
v_gene: TRBV4-2; d_gene: .; abundance: .; j_gene: TRBJ1-6; CDR3nt: TGTGCCAGCAGCCAAGATCATAGGGGAGGGAGTTCACCCCTCCACTTT; CDR3aa: CASSQDHRGGSSPLHF
v_gene: TRBV12-3/TRBV12-4; d_gene: TRBD1; abundance: .; j_gene: TRBJ1-2; CDR3nt: TGTGCCAGCAGTCTGGGACAGAGCTATGGCTACACCTTC; CDR3aa: CASSLGQSYGYTF
v_gene: TRBV2; d_gene: .; abundance: once; j_gene: TRBJ2-1; CDR3nt: TGTGCCAGCAGTGGAGGGTCGTCCTACAATGAGCAGTTCTTC; CDR3aa: CASSGGSSYNEQFF
v_gene: TRBV5-6; d_gene: .; abundance: .; j_gene: TRBJ1-1; CDR3nt: TGTGCCAGCAGCTCGGACCCTCAGGGTAATACTGAAGCTTTCTTT; CDR3aa: CASSSDPQGNTEAFF
v_gene: TRBV10-3; d_gene: TRBD1; abundance: once; j_gene: TRBJ1-1; CDR3nt: TGTGCCATCAATGGACAGGGGGTAAACACTGAAGCTTTCTTT; CDR3aa: CAINGQGVNTEAFF
v_gene: TRBV7-2; d_gene: .; abundance: .; j_gene: TRBJ1-5; CDR3nt: TGTGCCAGCAACCCAGGTGGGGGGGGGAATCAGCCCCAGCATTTT; CDR3aa: CASNPGGGGNQPQHF
v_gene: TRBV4-1; d_gene: .; abundance: .; j_gene: TRBJ1-1; CDR3nt: TGCGCCAGCAGCCACAATTCGGGACTGTTTGAAGCTTTCTTT; CDR3aa: CASSHNSGLFEAFF
v_gene: TRBV10-3; d_gene: TRBD2; abundance: .; j_gene: TRBJ2-1; CDR3nt: TGTGCCACCGAACGGGGGGGCTCCTACAATGAGCAGTTCTTC; CDR3aa: CATERGGSYNEQFF
v_gene: TRBV7-8; d_gene: TRBD1; abundance: .; j_gene: TRBJ1-1; CDR3nt: TGTGCCAGCACCCTCTTAGGACAGGGGGCCGTGAACACTGAAGCTTTCTTT; CDR3aa: CASTLLGQGAVNTEAFF
v_gene: TRBV7-3; d_gene: TRBD1; abundance: .; j_gene: TRBJ2-7; CDR3nt: TGTGCCAGAGGGGACAGGACCTACGAGCAGTACTTC; CDR3aa: CARGDRTYEQYF
v_gene: TRBV6-5; d_gene: TRBD2; abundance: .; j_gene: TRBJ2-5; CDR3nt: TGTGCCAGCAGAGCGGGGGGGCCATTTTGGACCCAGTACTTC; CDR3aa: CASRAGGPFWTQYF
v_gene: TRBV5-1; d_gene: .; abundance: .; j_gene: TRBJ1-6; CDR3nt: TGCGCCAGCAGCTTGGAGCAGGGGTCGCGGTCACCCCTCCACTTT; CDR3aa: CASSLEQGSRSPLHF
v_gene: TRBV28; d_gene: .; abundance: .; j_gene: TRBJ2-5; CDR3nt: TGTGCCAGCAGTTTAAGCCCGAAAGGGAAAAAGGGGCAAGAGACCCAGTACTTC; CDR3aa: CASSLSPKGKKGQETQYF
v_gene: TRBV28; d_gene: .; abundance: few; j_gene: TRBJ2-7; CDR3nt: TGTGCCAGCAGCTTGGGAAGCGCGGGGTCCTCCTACGAGCAGTACTTC; CDR3aa: CASSLGSAGSSYEQYF
v_gene: TRBV11-2; d_gene: TRBD2; abundance: .; j_gene: TRBJ2-5; CDR3nt: TGTGCCAGCAGTCCGCGGGGGGGCGCCTACCAAGAGACCCAGTACTTC; CDR3aa: CASSPRGGAYQETQYF
v_gene: TRBV5-6; d_gene: .; abundance: many; j_gene: TRBJ1-2; CDR3nt: TGTGCCAGCAGCTTGCAGGGGCCCTTACAAGGCTACACCTTC; CDR3aa: CASSLQGPLQGYTF
v_gene: TRBV2; d_gene: .; abundance: once; j_gene: TRBJ1-1; CDR3nt: TGTGCCAGCAAGAGGAGGGTTAACACTGAAGCTTTCTTT; CDR3aa: CASKRRVNTEAFF
v_gene: TRBV5-1; d_gene: TRBD1; abundance: .; j_gene: TRBJ1-3; CDR3nt: TGCGCCAGCAGCTTGACGGGACAGGAAAACACCATATATTTT; CDR3aa: CASSLTGQENTIYF
v_gene: TRBV6-5; d_gene: .; abundance: .; j_gene: TRBJ1-2; CDR3nt: TGTGCCAGCAGTTACAACACGGGGAGGGATGGCTACACCTTC; CDR3aa: CASSYNTGRDGYTF
v_gene: TRBV5-4; d_gene: .; abundance: .; j_gene: TRBJ1-1; CDR3nt: TGTGCCAGCAGCTTACAGGAGCTCATGAACACTGAAGCTTTCTTT; CDR3aa: CASSLQELMNTEAFF
v_gene: TRBV19; d_gene: .; abundance: once; j_gene: TRBJ1-2; CDR3nt: TGTGCCAGTAGTCCGTCGGCCCAGGGGAGCTATGGCTACACCTTC; CDR3aa: CASSPSAQGSYGYTF
v_gene: TRBV6-2/TRBV6-3; d_gene: TRBD1; abundance: .; j_gene: TRBJ1-4; CDR3nt: TGTGCCAGCAGCCATCCGGGACAGGTTAATGAAAAACTGTTTTTT; CDR3aa: CASSHPGQVNEKLFF
v_gene: TRBV19; d_gene: TRBD1; abundance: .; j_gene: TRBJ1-1; CDR3nt: TGTGCCAGTAGTTCGCCGACAGGGGGGAACACTGAAGCTTTCTTT; CDR3aa: CASSSPTGGNTEAFF
v_gene: TRBV30; d_gene: .; abundance: .; j_gene: TRBJ2-2; CDR3nt: TGTGCCTGGAGTTTCAGGGAGGCCGGGGAGCTGTTTTTT; CDR3aa: CAWSFREAGELFF
v_gene: TRBV28; d_gene: .; abundance: .; j_gene: TRBJ1-5; CDR3nt: TGTGCCAGCGGAACAGGGCTGCATCAGCCCCAGCATTTT; CDR3aa: CASGTGLHQPQHF
v_gene: TRBV15; d_gene: TRBD2; abundance: .; j_gene: TRBJ2-7; CDR3nt: TGTGCCACCAGTATGTTTAGCGGGAGCTCCTACGAGCAGTACTTC; CDR3aa: CATSMFSGSSYEQYF
v_gene: TRBV5-6; d_gene: TRBD2; abundance: few; j_gene: TRBJ2-7; CDR3nt: TGTGCCAGCAGCGCCGGACTAGCGGGGAGCGACGAGCAGTACTTC; CDR3aa: CASSAGLAGSDEQYF
v_gene: TRBV28; d_gene: .; abundance: .; j_gene: TRBJ1-6; CDR3nt: TGTGCCAGCAGTTTGAGCTTAGGACACAATAATTCACCCCTCCACTTT; CDR3aa: CASSLSLGHNNSPLHF
v_gene: TRBV15; d_gene: .; abundance: .; j_gene: TRBJ2-3; CDR3nt: TGTGCCACCCAACCTCACGGAGGCACAGATACGCAGTATTTT; CDR3aa: CATQPHGGTDTQYF
v_gene: TRBV2; d_gene: .; abundance: .; j_gene: TRBJ1-2; CDR3nt: TGTGCCAGCAGGATGACAGGAAGAAACTATGGCTACACCTTC; CDR3aa: CASRMTGRNYGYTF
v_gene: TRBV27; d_gene: .; abundance: .; j_gene: TRBJ1-2; CDR3nt: TGTGCCAGCAGTTCGCCTCAGGGCCATGGCTACACCTTC; CDR3aa: CASSSPQGHGYTF
v_gene: TRBV5-8; d_gene: TRBD1; abundance: .; j_gene: TRBJ2-2; CDR3nt: TGTGCCAGCAGTCGAGCAGGGGGAGCGAACACCGGGGAGCTGTTTTTT; CDR3aa: CASSRAGGANTGELFF
v_gene: TRBV19; d_gene: .; abundance: .; j_gene: TRBJ2-1; CDR3nt: TGTGCCAGTAGTATATCTACCAATGAGCAGTTCTTC; CDR3aa: CASSISTNEQFF
v_gene: TRBV10-1; d_gene: TRBD2; abundance: .; j_gene: TRBJ2-1; CDR3nt: TGCGCCAGCAGCCGTGGGGTAGCGGGGTACAATGAGCAGTTCTTC; CDR3aa: CASSRGVAGYNEQFF
v_gene: TRBV5-1; d_gene: .; abundance: once; j_gene: TRBJ2-6; CDR3nt: TGCGCCAGCAGCCGAGAGGGAAGCTCTGGGGCCAACGTCCTGACTTTC; CDR3aa: CASSREGSSGANVLTF
v_gene: TRBV18; d_gene: TRBD1; abundance: .; j_gene: TRBJ1-5; CDR3nt: TGTGCCAGCTCTCCCGGGACAGGGGGCAATCAGCCCCAGCATTTT; CDR3aa: CASSPGTGGNQPQHF
v_gene: TRBV7-9; d_gene: .; abundance: .; j_gene: TRBJ1-5; CDR3nt: TGTGCCAGCAGCTTAGTGGGCCAAGGCCAAGGCAATCAGCCCCAGCATTTT; CDR3aa: CASSLVGQGQGNQPQHF
v_gene: TRBV7-9; d_gene: TRBD1; abundance: .; j_gene: TRBJ2-1; CDR3nt: TGTGCCAGCAGCTCCCAAACCTGGACAGGGGCTAGGGACAATGAGCAGTTCTTC; CDR3aa: CASSSQTWTGARDNEQFF
v_gene: TRBV28; d_gene: TRBD1; abundance: once; j_gene: TRBJ1-2; CDR3nt: TGTGCCAGCAGTTCTCCGGGACAGGGGGGCTATGGCTACACCTTC; CDR3aa: CASSSPGQGGYGYTF
v_gene: TRBV24-1; d_gene: TRBD1; abundance: .; j_gene: TRBJ1-2; CDR3nt: TGTGCCACCAGTGGACAGGGGCGGGACTATGGCTACACCTTC; CDR3aa: CATSGQGRDYGYTF
v_gene: TRBV19; d_gene: .; abundance: .; j_gene: TRBJ1-2; CDR3nt: TGTGCCAGTAGCTACAGGGCCCCGGAATATGCCTACACCTTC; CDR3aa: CASSYRAPEYAYTF
v_gene: TRBV18; d_gene: TRBD1; abundance: .; j_gene: TRBJ1-5; CDR3nt: TGTGCCAGCTCACCTCTCGGACAGGGTAGCAATCAGCCCCAGCATTTT; CDR3aa: CASSPLGQGSNQPQHF
v_gene: TRBV11-2; d_gene: .; abundance: .; j_gene: TRBJ1-5; CDR3nt: TGTGCCAGCAGCTTGTCGCAGGGTAATCAGCCCCAGCATTTT; CDR3aa: CASSLSQGNQPQHF
v_gene: TRBV21-1; d_gene: .; abundance: .; j_gene: TRBJ1-6; CDR3nt: TGTGCCAGCAGCAAACCCAAAGGCCGACAGGCGAATCCCTCTTCACCCCTCCACTTT; CDR3aa: CASSKPKGRQANPSSPLHF
v_gene: TRBV12-3/TRBV12-4; d_gene: TRBD1; abundance: once; j_gene: TRBJ1-2; CDR3nt: TGTGCCAGCAGTTTGTTCGGGACAGTCCCCTACACCTTC; CDR3aa: CASSLFGTVPYTF